This entry features one TCR beta chain sequence. Amplification yielded TCR beta CDR3 regions, with RNA transcripts as the source. Carried out on the TCR CDR3, a first-round RT-PCR used the HTBI primer set. TCRdb used MiXCR to reprocess the multiplex PCR reads, holding one entry per CDR3 protein. This sample has fewer than 650,000 distinct CDR3 sequences, with about 15% found just once. The data belong to a study of T cells in Graves' hyperthyroidism and ophthalmopathy. About the research overall: Once the initial diagnosis was made, peripheral blood was obtained before any treatment.

The CDR3 contains 15 residues. Germline-derived CDR1 and CDR2 are MNHEY and SVGEGT. V lost 2 bases, J lost 4 bases, and 6 bases stayed unmatched. J is TRBJ2-7 and V is TRBV6-2 or TRBV6-3; 9 bases map to TRBD1. What was sequenced was blood. The TCR sequence derives from a woman aged 35 to 49 with Graves' ophthalmopathy. The CDR3 protein is CASSYGGQGLYEQYF. The CDR3 DNA reads TGTGCCAGCAGTTACGGCGGACAGGGGTTATACGAGCAGTACTTC.